This TCR beta chain was profiled in a study of OX40 agonist ivuxolimab in advanced cancers. Study overall: The group had a mean age of 60 years, ranged from 23 to 79, and was 80% to 90% male. Partial responses occurred in Three dose-escalation patients, one with hepatocellular carcinoma and two with cutaneous melanoma.

Study-level findings and limits: Normalized expansion of T-cell clones was also low for some nonresponders. At doses 0.1 to 3.0 mg/kg, CD4+ and CD8+ clones expanded.

The trim removed 4 bases at V and 1 base at J, leaving 1 base unmatched. Looked up from germline, CDR1 is LNHDA and CDR2 is SQIVND (reference sequence). The CDR3 loop spans 15 amino acids. In regard to this clone: Its specificity is not known.

TCRdb's copy holds only in-frame clones and misses some; the assay was immunoSEQ multiplex PCR. The profile shows approximately 100,000 clones, under 95% of them singletons. This receptor was obtained from an adult with an advanced solid tumor such as melanoma, head and neck, liver or kidney cancer. The chain is built from TRBV19 and TRBJ2-2; 9 bases map to TRBD1. The source material was CD4+ or CD8+ T cells sorted from blood, sampled in a trial of the OX40 agonist ivuxolimab. Written as DNA, the CDR3 is TGTGCCAGTAGTAACAGGGGGCGGAACACCGGGGAGCTGTTTTTT. Its protein is CASSNRGRNTGELFF.